These T cell receptor beta chains were read from a single sample in a study of blood T cell repertoires in COVID-19. The protocol was immunoSEQ multiplex PCR, while the TCRdb copy is restricted to in-frame clones and leaves out a portion. Of 70,000 or so clones in the sample, more than 70% were seen once. Sequencing input: peripheral blood. The receptors were sampled from a man aged 45-65 years with COVID-19, enrolled during active disease. Each CDR3 is given with its conserved first and last residue. The D gene is left open where the match is weak. Clone size is stated in some rows and not others, as once, few, many or a class when expanded.

v_gene	abundance	len	j_gene	d_gene	CDR3aa	CDR3nt
TRBV6-4	NA	14	TRBJ2-2	NA	CASSGGVNTGELFF	TGTGCCAGCAGTGGAGGTGTCAACACCGGGGAGCTGTTTTTT
TRBV10-1	NA	13	TRBJ2-3	NA	CASSAGGTDTQYF	TGCGCCAGCAGTGCGGGTGGCACAGATACGCAGTATTTT
TRBV19	NA	16	TRBJ2-3	TRBD2	CASSLPGLTLTDTQYF	TGTGCCAGTAGTCTTCCGGGACTAACCCTCACAGATACGCAGTATTTT
TRBV28	NA	15	TRBJ1-2	NA	CASSFRNPGHSGYTF	TGTGCCAGCAGTTTCCGCAATCCGGGACATTCCGGCTACACCTTC
TRBV10-2	NA	15	TRBJ2-7	TRBD2	CASRLAGGSSYEQYF	TGCGCCAGCAGACTAGCGGGAGGAAGCTCCTACGAGCAGTACTTC
TRBV9	NA	16	TRBJ2-3	NA	CASSNNQGGGTDTQYF	TGTGCCAGCAGCAACAACCAGGGGGGAGGCACAGATACGCAGTATTTT
TRBV6-5	NA	14	TRBJ2-5	TRBD1	CATIRDRGRGTQYF	TGTGCCACGATACGGGACAGGGGTAGGGGGACCCAGTACTTC
TRBV13	NA	14	TRBJ1-3	TRBD1	CASSLTGAGNTIYF	TGTGCCAGCAGCCTTACAGGGGCTGGAAACACCATATATTTT
TRBV16	NA	15	TRBJ2-7	TRBD1	CASSETGTGVREQYF	TGTGCCAGCAGCGAAACCGGGACAGGGGTTCGCGAGCAGTACTTC
TRBV13	NA	16	TRBJ2-6	TRBD1	CASSPGQGYGANVLTF	TGTGCCAGCAGCCCAGGACAGGGGTATGGGGCCAACGTCCTGACTTTC
TRBV5-1	NA	15	TRBJ2-1	TRBD2	CASSLAVSGADEQFF	TGCGCCAGCAGCTTGGCAGTTAGCGGGGCCGATGAGCAGTTCTTC
TRBV5-8	many	14	TRBJ2-7	NA	CASSAEYSSYEQYF	TGTGCCAGCAGCGCGGAGTACTCCTCCTACGAGCAGTACTTC
TRBV11-2	NA	14	TRBJ2-1	NA	CASSPRTAYNEQFF	TGTGCCAGCAGCCCGCGGACAGCCTACAATGAGCAGTTCTTC
TRBV13	NA	16	TRBJ2-1	TRBD2	CASSPRFSSGDNEQFF	TGTGCCAGCAGCCCCCGTTTTTCTAGCGGGGACAATGAGCAGTTCTTC
TRBV4-2	NA	18	TRBJ2-7	TRBD2	CASSQVGPGAGASYEQYF	TGTGCCAGCAGCCAAGTTGGTCCGGGAGCGGGAGCCTCCTACGAGCAGTACTTC